One and the same sample provided the 16 T cell receptor beta chains below, sequenced in a study of shared clonotypes between healthy human individuals. Method: immunoSEQ multiplex PCR; TCRdb's copy keeps in-frame clones and lacks some. The sample has under 2,500,000 clones; under 97% are singletons. What was sequenced was naive CD4+ T cells sorted from blood. Noted subset: CD45RA+ positively selected. The receptors shown here come from a man aged 18 to 30 in good health.

Remarks on this clone: The sample has other DNA sequences that encode this CDR3 too. The V call is TRBV11-2, the J call TRBJ2-5; D call uncertain. Per the germline V gene, CDR1 is SGHAT and CDR2 is FQNNGV. This CDR3 contains 11 residues. The ends were cut back, 1 base at V and 5 bases at J, with 2 bases in the middle. CDR3 nucleotide sequence: TGTGCCAGCAGCTTAGCCGAGACCCAGTACTTC. It is translated as CASSLAETQYF.

The rearrangement uses TRBV18 and TRBJ2-1, with 7 bases fitting TRBD2. CDR3 size: 15 residues. Trimming cost V 6 bases and J 0 bases; bases outside gene matches: 5. Germline CDR1 KGHSH, CDR2 LQKENI. The CDR3 protein is CASSPRTSSYNEQFF. The CDR3 DNA reads TGTGCCAGCTCTCCCCGGACTAGCTCCTACAATGAGCAGTTCTTC.

The chain is built from TRBV27 and TRBJ1-3; D is possibly TRBD1 (6 bases). Germline CDR1 reads MNHEY; CDR2 reads SMNVEV (reference sequence). The CDR3 sequence is 16 residues long. Trimming took off 0 bases at V and 2 bases at J, with 11 bases between the two ends. CDR3 loop: CASSLSLNRAGNTIYF. In DNA, the CDR3 is TGTGCCAGCAGTTTATCCCTCAACAGGGCTGGAAACACCATATATTTT.

The CDR3: CASSLADVFYEQYF. CDR3 DNA: TGCGCCAGCAGCTTGGCGGACGTTTTCTACGAGCAGTACTTC. This chain joins TRBV5-1 and TRBJ2-7; no clear D gene. The CDR3 has 14 residues. The V end lost 0 bases, the J end lost 3 bases, and 10 bases lay between the germline ends. The germline gives CDR1 SGHRS, CDR2 YFSETQ.

CDR3 coding DNA: TGTGCCAGCAGTGAACCGGGGCTAGGGGAGACCCAGTACTTC. Amino acid sequence: CASSEPGLGETQYF. J is TRBJ2-5 and V is TRBV6-1, with D possibly called TRBD1 or TRBD2 (5 bases each). CDR3 length: 14 residues. V lost 2 bases, J lost 5 bases, and 12 bases lay in between. CDR1 is MNHNS, CDR2 SASEGT, per germline.

The chain carries TRBV28 and TRBJ1-1, with D unclear. There are 13 residues in the CDR3. CDR1 MDHEN and CDR2 SYDVKM come from the germline V gene. Between the trimmed V and J ends, which lost 7 bases and 4 bases, there was a span of 13 bases. CDR3 residues: CASNTVKFTEAFF. CDR3 nucleotide sequence: TGTGCCAGCAATACAGTGAAGTTCACTGAAGCTTTCTTT.

This sequence joins TRBV18 and TRBJ2-7; no clear D gene. The CDR3 consists of 14 residues. V was trimmed by 5 bases and J by 0 bases, leaving 11 bases between them. Germline CDR1 reads KGHSH; CDR2 reads LQKENI. For the CDR3, the DNA is TGTGCCAGCTCAAGCGCGGTCCTCTCCTACGAGCAGTACTTC. Encoded protein: CASSSAVLSYEQYF.

This clone was picked up a small number of times. V gene TRBV7-2 combines with J gene TRBJ2-7, with TRBD2 matching 11 bases. This CDR3 has 15 amino acids. The V segment lost 5 bases and the J segment 7 bases; nucleotides outside the gene matches: 10. Germline CDR1 SGHTA, CDR2 FQGNSA. The CDR3 DNA reads TGTGCCAGCAGCCCGAGATTAGCGGGAGGGCCGGAGCAGTACTTC. Its translation is CASSPRLAGGPEQYF.

The sample holds one count of this clone. The chain uses TRBV11-3 and TRBJ2-2; 8 bases are a match to TRBD1. CDR3 length equals 14 residues. With V trimmed by 1 base and J by 5 bases, 0 bases remained unmatched. CDR1 and CDR2 from the germline V gene are SGHNT and YENEEA. CDR3 sequence (DNA): TGTGCCAGCAGCTTAGGACAGGGGACCGGGGAGCTGTTTTTT. Its protein is CASSLGQGTGELFF.

The J gene is TRBJ2-7, the V gene TRBV7-2, with unresolved D. V was shortened by 3 bases and J by 2 bases, with 5 bases between the two germline ends. Germline loops: CDR1 SGHTA, CDR2 FQGNSA. The CDR3 extends over 12 amino acids. CDR3 amino acids: CASSFATYEQYF. CDR3 nucleotides: TGTGCCAGCAGCTTCGCTACCTACGAGCAGTACTTC.

The gene calls are TRBV18 and TRBJ2-5; maybe TRBD2 (5 bases). Per germline, CDR1 KGHSH and CDR2 LQKENI. The CDR3 spans 14 residues. Trimming took off 3 bases at V and 2 bases at J, with 10 bases between the two ends. CDR3 sequence: CASSPTTGQETQYF. CDR3 sequence (DNA): TGTGCCAGCTCACCCACGACGGGGCAAGAGACCCAGTACTTC.

The gene calls are TRBV6-5 and TRBJ2-1; D is ambiguous. The V and J ends lost 5 bases and 4 bases respectively, with 12 bases between them. The CDR3 spans 14 residues. The germline V gene has CDR1 MNHEY and CDR2 SVGAGI. In nucleotides, the CDR3 is TGTGCCAGCAGTGAGGCAGGAGCTTACAATGAGCAGTTCTTC. It translates to CASSEAGAYNEQFF.

V usage is TRBV18 and J usage is TRBJ2-1; 12 bases match TRBD2. This CDR3 contains 16 residues. Trimming removed 3 bases from V and 6 bases from J; junction bases left unmatched: 6. Per the germline V gene, CDR1 is KGHSH and CDR2 is LQKENI. CDR3 DNA: TGTGCCAGCTCACCTCAAACTAGCGGGGGGCCCAATGAGCAGTTCTTC. Its translation: CASSPQTSGGPNEQFF. The whole variable domain, filled in from reference TRBV18 and TRBJ2-1, reads NAGVMQNPRHLVRRRGQEARLRCSPMKGHSHVYWYRQLPEEGLKFMVYLQKENIIDESGMPKERFSAEFPKEGPSILRIQQVVRGDSAAYFCASSPQTSGGPNEQFFGPGTRLTVL.

The genes are TRBV5-1 and TRBJ1-1; no clear D gene. The germline CDR1 and CDR2 sequences are SGHRS and YFSETQ. V dropped 4 bases and J dropped 3 bases, with 13 bases sitting between them. The CDR3 totals 14 residues. The CDR3 sequence: CASSTDTPHTEAFF. In DNA, the CDR3 is TGCGCCAGCAGCACCGACACGCCGCACACTGAAGCTTTCTTT.

V is TRBV7-9 and J is TRBJ1-3; TRBD1 matches at 8 bases. CDR3 length: 11 amino acids. The germline V gene encodes CDR1 SEHNR and CDR2 FQNEAQ (reference sequence). Unmatched junction bases numbered 2, after V lost 5 bases and J lost 11 bases. CDR3 residues: CASSPDRAIYF. The CDR3 DNA is TGTGCCAGCAGCCCGGACAGGGCCATATATTTT. The full variable domain, completed using reference TRBV7-9 and TRBJ1-3, is DTGVSQNPRHKITKRGQNVTFRCDPISEHNRLYWYRQTLGQGPEFLTYFQNEAQLEKSRLLSDRFSAERPKGSFSTLEIQRTEQGDSAMYLCASSPDRAIYFGEGSWLTVV.

V is TRBV10-3 and J is TRBJ1-3; no reliable D call. CDR3 length: 14 residues. In germline, CDR1 is ENHRY, CDR2 SYGVKD. Trimming removed 6 bases from V and 5 bases from J, with 14 bases in between. Here the CDR3 reads CAISDSPGRNTIYF. The CDR3, as DNA: TGTGCCATCAGCGATTCTCCCGGTCGAAACACCATATATTTT.